This record looks at one T cell receptor beta chain sequence and its context. The antigen remains unidentified. The CDR3 is 15 residues long. V shed 6 bases and J shed 2 bases, with 13 bases lying between them. Germline lookup yields CDR1 LGHNT and CDR2 FRNRAP. The sample belongs to a study of cytomegalovirus exposure and HLA in healthy donors. Study-level findings and limits: In a later analysis, HLA-C alleles had the fewest associated TCRs, DRB1 alleles the most. It was 150 to 200 TCR beta chains that were listed as cytomegalovirus-associated. More clonal expansion characterized HLA-associated TCR beta chains than equally common others in a later analysis. Previously analyzed data showed that most TCR beta V segments were productive at a frequency of about 87% or about 30%.

Primers: 60 Vbeta forward and 13 Jbeta reverse. The protocol was immunoSEQ multiplex PCR, while the TCRdb copy is restricted to in-frame clones and leaves out a portion. The sample table sets out about 76,000 clones. Input material: PBMCs. The chain carries TRBV12-5 and TRBJ2-2; D is unresolved. The sequence came from a woman between 40 and 50 years old in good health and CMV-seropositive. This chain's CDR3 is CASGYSPLNTGELFF. The DNA of the CDR3 is TGTGCTAGTGGCTACTCTCCCCTCAACACCGGGGAGCTGTTTTTT. The full variable domain, with the rest looked up from reference TRBV12-5 and TRBJ2-2, is DARVTQTPRHKVTEMGQEVTMRCQPILGHNTVFWYRQTMMQGLELLAYFRNRAPLDDSGMPKDRFSAEMPDATLATLKIQPSEPRDSAVYFCASGYSPLNTGELFFGEGSRLTVL.